These 28 T cell receptor beta chains were all obtained from the same sample, sequenced in a study of cytomegalovirus exposure and HLA in healthy donors. Primers: 60 Vbeta forward and 13 Jbeta reverse. Sequencing used immunoSEQ multiplex PCR; TCRdb keeps in-frame clones, though not all of them. The sample records approximately 190,000 clones, 80% to 85% being singletons. Material: PBMCs. The origin of the receptors is a man aged 35 to 55 in good health and CMV-seropositive.

The gene calls are TRBV19 and TRBJ2-1; D perhaps matches TRBD2 (6 bases). The CDR3 contains 14 residues. Looked up from germline, CDR1 is LNHDA and CDR2 is SQIVND (reference sequence). The V end was cut by 7 bases, the J end by 6 bases, with 16 bases between. The CDR3 spells CASNYVLGGNEQFF. DNA of the CDR3: TGTGCCAGTAACTACGTGCTGGGGGGCAATGAGCAGTTCTTC. Full variable domain (remainder filled in from reference TRBV19 and TRBJ2-1): DGGITQSPKYLFRKEGQNVTLSCEQNLNHDAMYWYRQDPGQGLRLIYYSQIVNDFQKGDIAEGYSVSREKKESFPLTVTSAQKNPTAFYLCASNYVLGGNEQFFGPGTRLTVL.

The rearrangement uses TRBV19 and TRBJ1-2, with D maybe TRBD1 (6 bases). Trimming pared 8 bases from V and 1 base from J, leaving 8 bases between. Per germline, CDR1 LNHDA and CDR2 SQIVND (reference sequence). The CDR3 totals 12 residues. CDR3 DNA: TGTGCCAGTGGACAGCTTAACTATGGCTACACCTTC. It specifies CASGQLNYGYTF.

CDR3: CASSLRQGMGYTF. The CDR3 bases are TGTGCCAGCAGTCTACGACAGGGGATGGGCTACACCTTC. The chain combines TRBV27 with TRBJ1-2, with 8 bases fitting TRBD1. The CDR3 is 13 amino acids. CDR1 is MNHEY and CDR2 is SMNVEV in the germline V gene (reference sequence). V shed 5 bases and J 8 bases; nucleotides not matched to a gene: 7.

This rearrangement joins TRBV27 to TRBJ1-2, with D perhaps TRBD1 (6 bases). The CDR3 is 15 residues long. Per germline, CDR1 MNHEY and CDR2 SMNVEV (reference sequence). Trimming took 2 bases from V and 1 from J, leaving 11 bases between them. CDR3 protein: CASSLAGAHNYGYTF. The CDR3 region has the DNA TGTGCCAGCAGTTTAGCGGGGGCGCATAACTATGGCTACACCTTC.

Only a few counts were recorded for this clone. Here the CDR3 reads CASSYPTAGNTEAFF. As DNA, the CDR3 is TGTGCCAGCAGTTACCCTACAGCAGGGAACACTGAAGCTTTCTTT. The genes are TRBV6-5 and TRBJ1-1; D gene ambiguous. CDR1 is MNHEY, CDR2 SVGAGI, per germline. The ends were cut back, 2 bases at V and 1 base at J, with 11 bases in the middle. CDR3 length equals 15 residues.

V is TRBV1 and J is TRBJ2-7; TRBD2, the table's D call, lacks a check against the DNA. TRBV1 is deemed a pseudogene. The CDR3 has 17 amino acids. The CDR3 sequence: CTSSPPEAGFRSYEQYF. The CDR3 DNA reads TGCACCAGCAGCCCCCCTGAAGCGGGGTTCCGGTCCTACGAGCAGTACTTC.

The V gene is TRBV28, the J gene TRBJ2-1; weak D call: TRBD2 (6 bases). The CDR3 totals 15 residues. V gave up 3 bases and J gave up 0 bases, with 9 bases separating them. Germline V lookup: CDR1 MDHEN, CDR2 SYDVKM. The CDR3 sequence: CASSFGGSSYNEQFF. For the CDR3, the DNA is TGTGCCAGCAGTTTTGGAGGGAGCTCCTACAATGAGCAGTTCTTC. Looking up the rest from reference TRBV28 and TRBJ2-1 gives the full variable domain: DVKVTQSSRYLVKRTGEKVFLECVQDMDHENMFWYRQDPGLGLRLIYFSYDVKMKEKGDIPEGYSVSREKKERFSLILESASTNQTSMYLCASSFGGSSYNEQFFGPGTRLTVL.

The chain combines TRBV9 with TRBJ2-7, with D possibly matching TRBD1 (6 bases). This CDR3 contains 15 residues. In germline, CDR1 is SGDLS, CDR2 YYNGEE. Trimming took 0 bases from V and 0 from J, leaving 10 bases between them. The CDR3 is CASSVEQGPSYEQYF. The CDR3 region has the DNA TGTGCCAGCAGCGTAGAGCAGGGGCCCTCCTACGAGCAGTACTTC.

This chain uses TRBV18 with TRBJ2-1; 11 bases align to TRBD2. V was clipped by 2 bases and J by 1 base; unmatched bases: 7. CDR3 size: 18 residues. CDR1 KGHSH and CDR2 LQKENI come from the germline V gene. The CDR3 reads CASSPASGGLQSYNEQFF. The CDR3 coding sequence is TGTGCCAGCTCACCAGCTAGCGGGGGGCTACAGTCCTACAATGAGCAGTTCTTC.

The J gene is TRBJ1-5, the V gene TRBV7-3; D uncertain. Trimming shortened V by 4 bases and J by 1 base, and 29 bases separated the two germline ends. This CDR3 is 21 amino acids long. CDR1 is SGHTA and CDR2 is FQGTGA in the germline V gene. The CDR3, as DNA: TGTGCCAGCAGCTCCACTAACCTGGGTCGCACCGAGGGTATGAGCAATCAGCCCCAGCATTTT. Translation gives CASSSTNLGRTEGMSNQPQHF.

This chain connects TRBV7-2 to TRBJ2-7; TRBD2 agrees at 9 bases. This CDR3 has 15 amino acids. With V trimmed by 4 bases and J by 6 bases, 10 bases remained unmatched. Germline assignment: CDR1 SGHTA and CDR2 FQGNSA. CDR3 in amino acids: CASSSRTGGGGEQYF. In DNA, the CDR3 is TGTGCCAGCAGCTCCCGGACCGGCGGGGGGGGCGAGCAGTACTTC.

To note about this clone: Other DNA variants within this sample encode the same CDR3. CDR3 sequence (DNA): TGTGCCAGCTCACCACCAGGTCAGGGAGGGGAGACCCAGTACTTC. Its protein product is CASSPPGQGGETQYF. V is TRBV18 and J is TRBJ2-5; 7 nucleotides agree with TRBD2. Germline V gives CDR1 KGHSH, CDR2 LQKENI. There are 15 residues in the CDR3. After removal of 0 bases from V and 5 bases from J, the junction contained 6 bases not matched to a gene.

The chain links TRBV27 to TRBJ2-3, with 8 bases that match TRBD2. The V segment lost 6 bases and the J segment 3 bases; nucleotides outside the gene matches: 8. The CDR3 totals 15 residues. Germline loops: CDR1 MNHEY, CDR2 SMNVEV (reference sequence). CDR3 in amino acids: CASSYTGGPTDTQYF. The CDR3 DNA reads as TGTGCCAGCAGCTACACGGGGGGGCCGACAGATACGCAGTATTTT.

The chain recombines TRBV12-5 with TRBJ2-3, with TRBD2 matching over 8 bases. The CDR3 is made up of 15 amino acids. V was pared by 9 bases and J by 8 bases, with 16 bases of the junction left unmatched. The germline gives CDR1 LGHNT, CDR2 FRNRAP. CDR3 sequence: CASVPNGGGTGTQYF. CDR3 DNA: TGTGCTAGCGTCCCCAATGGCGGGGGGACGGGTACGCAGTATTTT.

The CDR3 spells CASSPLAGGLYNEQFF. The CDR3 nucleotides read TGCGCCAGCAGCCCGTTAGCGGGGGGGCTATACAATGAGCAGTTCTTC. The V call is TRBV5-1, the J call TRBJ2-1, with 11 bases matching TRBD2. The junction had 7 bases not matched to a gene; V was cut back by 4 bases and J by 4 bases. CDR1 and CDR2 (germline): SGHRS, YFSETQ. The CDR3 is 16 residues long.

The chain links TRBV28 to TRBJ1-5; D might be TRBD1 (6 bases). Germline assignment: CDR1 MDHEN and CDR2 SYDVKM. Trimming took off 6 bases at V and 3 bases at J, with 21 bases between the two ends. The CDR3 covers 17 residues. Here the CDR3 DNA reads TGTGCCAGCAGCCCATGGGCGGGGGGCGGCTCCAATCAGCCCCAGCATTTT. Protein: CASSPWAGGGSNQPQHF.

This CDR3 is CASSPSVFF. The CDR3 DNA reads TGTGCCAGCAGCCCGAGTGTGTTTTTT. This chain links TRBV7-3 with TRBJ2-2; no clear D gene. Germline CDR1 is SGHTA and CDR2 is FQGTGA. Between the trimmed V and J ends, which lost 5 bases and 15 bases, there was a span of 7 bases. This CDR3 comprises 9 residues.

The chain recombines TRBV19 with TRBJ1-4, with D unresolved. V lost 3 bases and J lost 0, with 11 bases in between. Germline V lookup: CDR1 LNHDA, CDR2 SQIVND (reference sequence). The CDR3 loop spans 16 amino acids. The CDR3 DNA sequence: TGTGCCAGTAGTATTGTTTGGGCACCAACTAATGAAAAACTGTTTTTT. This codes for CASSIVWAPTNEKLFF.

This chain joins TRBV20-1 and TRBJ2-5, with a weak D call TRBD1 (6 bases). The CDR3 has 11 amino acids. Germline V gene lookup returns CDR1 DFQATT and CDR2 SNEGSKA (reference sequence). The CDR3 region is CSLQGSETQYF. The CDR3 DNA reads TGCAGCTTACAGGGATCGGAGACCCAGTACTTC.

The chain has TRBV7-3 and TRBJ2-1; the match to TRBD2 covers 8 bases. The junction had 8 bases not matched to a gene; V was cut back by 2 bases and J by 5 bases. The CDR3 length is 16 residues. CDR1 is SGHTA, CDR2 FQGTGA, per germline. CDR3 protein: CASSLVGSGGHNEQFF. CDR3 DNA sequence: TGTGCCAGCAGCTTAGTAGGGAGCGGGGGTCACAATGAGCAGTTCTTC.

This rearrangement joins TRBV5-8 to TRBJ2-7; TRBD2 agrees at 9 bases. The V and J ends lost 2 bases and 7 bases, in that order; junction bases with no gene match: 4. This CDR3 spans 13 amino acids. The germline V gene encodes CDR1 SGHTS and CDR2 YDEGEE. The CDR3 here is CASSLGLAREQYF. CDR3 nucleotides: TGTGCCAGCAGCTTAGGACTAGCGAGGGAGCAGTACTTC. Filled out from reference TRBV5-8 and TRBJ2-7, the complete variable domain reads EAGVTQSPTHLIKTRGQQATLRCSPISGHTSVYWYQQALGLGLQFLLWYDEGEERNRGNFPPRFSGRQFPNYSSELNVNALELEDSALYLCASSLGLAREQYFGPGTRLTVT.

The CDR3 loop is CASSLTSNQPQHF. CDR3 sequence (DNA): TGTGCCAGCAGCTTGACAAGCAATCAGCCCCAGCATTTT. This chain connects TRBV7-3 to TRBJ1-5; D ambiguous. Between the trimmed V and J ends, which lost 3 bases and 1 base, there was a span of 4 bases. The CDR3 contains 13 residues. Germline V gives CDR1 SGHTA, CDR2 FQGTGA.

This chain uses TRBV4-3 with TRBJ1-5; TRBD1 is a possible D gene (6 bases). The germline V gene encodes CDR1 LGHNA and CDR2 YSLEER. Trimming shortened V by 4 bases and J by 7 bases, and 17 bases separated the two germline ends. The length of the CDR3 is 15 residues. The CDR3 DNA sequence: TGCGCCAGCAGCCCCCTGACAGGACCAGACCAGCCCCAGCATTTT. Its protein product is CASSPLTGPDQPQHF.

V gene TRBV12-5 combines with J gene TRBJ2-2, with D uncertain. The V gene lost 3 bases and the J gene lost 8 bases, with 7 bases spanning the gap. Germline lookup yields CDR1 LGHNT and CDR2 FRNRAP. CDR3 length equals 12 residues. CDR3 coding DNA: TGTGCTAGTGGTTTAACCGCGGGGGAGCTGTTTTTT. Its protein is CASGLTAGELFF.

V and J are TRBV28 and TRBJ1-5; D is unresolved. CDR3 length equals 16 residues. The V end lost 3 bases, the J end lost 4 bases, and 16 bases lay between the germline ends. The germline CDR1 and CDR2 sequences are MDHEN and SYDVKM. CDR3 sequence: CASSFNGLAPNQPQHF. The DNA of the CDR3 is TGTGCCAGCAGTTTTAATGGGCTAGCCCCGAATCAGCCCCAGCATTTT.

The V gene is TRBV30, the J gene TRBJ2-5; 7 bases map to TRBD1. The J call is doubtful: the DNA matches TRBJ2-7 better. CDR3 length equals 16 residues. Germline V lookup: CDR1 GTSNPN, CDR2 SVGIG (reference sequence). The CDR3 DNA reads TGTGCCTGGAGTGTACCCCACCGACAGGGCATCCCCGAGCAGTACTTC. Translated, it gives CAWSVPHRQGIPEQYF.

As DNA, the CDR3 is TGTGCCAGCAGCCTTAGCGGGGGGGTGGTTTCAGATACGCAGTATTTT. This codes for CASSLSGGVVSDTQYF. The chain employs TRBV7-9 and TRBJ2-3; 11 nucleotides align to TRBD2. The trim removed 5 bases at V and 4 bases at J, leaving 8 bases unmatched. The CDR3 runs to 16 residues. The V gene's germline CDR1 is SEHNR and CDR2 FQNEAQ (reference sequence).

This clone was counted between two and nine times. CDR3 residues: CASSLSRRTDTQYF. CDR3 in DNA: TGTGCCAGCAGTTTATCTAGGAGGACAGATACGCAGTATTTT. The chain has TRBV28 and TRBJ2-3; possibly TRBD2 for D (5 bases). The V end was cut by 1 base, the J end by 3 bases, with 8 bases between. The CDR3 covers 14 residues. Germline CDR1 is MDHEN and CDR2 is SYDVKM. Full variable domain (remainder filled in from reference TRBV28 and TRBJ2-3): DVKVTQSSRYLVKRTGEKVFLECVQDMDHENMFWYRQDPGLGLRLIYFSYDVKMKEKGDIPEGYSVSREKKERFSLILESASTNQTSMYLCASSLSRRTDTQYFGPGTRLTVL.